The 22 T cell receptor beta chains below were found in one sample sequenced in a study of T-cell memory formation after mild COVID-19. One entry per CDR3 protein results from TCRdb running MiXCR on the 5' RACE reads. The sample includes 130,000 to 150,000 distinct CDR3 sequences, approximately 21% of them seen just once. Sequencing was carried out using PBMCs or a T cell subset sorted from them (not recorded which). The receptors stem from an adult woman who had mild COVID-19 (a few samples of this study predate the infection). Cell type and time point are not known.

This clonotype showed up just a few times. The chain employs TRBV12-3 or TRBV12-4 and TRBJ2-3; TRBD2 agrees at 7 bases. The CDR3 loop spans 15 amino acids. Losses at the gene ends were 3 bases for V and 4 bases for J; bases not matched to a gene: 7. CDR3 coding DNA: TGTGCCAGCAGTTTCTCCCTCGGACTAGCAGATACGCAGTATTTT. It specifies CASSFSLGLADTQYF.

The genes are TRBV6-6 and TRBJ1-1; 8 nucleotides line up with TRBD1. The V and J ends lost 2 bases and 5 bases, in that order; junction bases with no gene match: 4. CDR1 is MNHNY and CDR2 is SVGAGI in the germline V gene (reference sequence). This CDR3 spans 14 amino acids. The CDR3 nucleotides are TGTGCCAGCAGTTACGACAGGGGATGGACTGAAGCTTTCTTT. It translates to CASSYDRGWTEAFF.

This clonotype appeared a few times. The rearrangement links TRBV3-1 to TRBJ2-3, with D perhaps matching TRBD1 or TRBD2 (5 bases each). Trimming stripped 1 base from V and 1 base from J, with 9 bases between. The germline gives CDR1 LGHDT, CDR2 YNNKEL (reference sequence). CDR3 length: 15 amino acids. CDR3 sequence reads: CASSQVGVGTDTQYF. DNA for the CDR3: TGTGCCAGCAGCCAAGTGGGGGTCGGCACAGATACGCAGTATTTT.

This clonotype has just a few counts. This rearrangement joins TRBV6-5 to TRBJ1-5; no firm D call. V was pared by 6 bases and J by 2 bases, with 8 bases between. The CDR3 sequence is 13 residues long. The germline CDR1 and CDR2 sequences are MNHEY and SVGAGI. The CDR3 DNA reads as TGTGCCAGCAGGGAAAGGGGCAATCAGCCCCAGCATTTT. Protein product: CASRERGNQPQHF.

CDR3 amino acids: CASSLRAVDRNTIYF. The CDR3, as DNA: TGTGCCAGCAGTTTACGGGCAGTCGACAGAAACACCATATATTTT. The chain recombines TRBV27 with TRBJ1-3; unclear D gene. The CDR3 runs to 15 residues. V lost 2 bases, J lost 5 bases, and 13 bases lay in between. Germline CDR1 is MNHEY and CDR2 is SMNVEV (reference sequence).

This clonotype has a handful of counts. V usage is TRBV5-1 and J usage is TRBJ2-7; 9 nucleotides line up with TRBD1. The length of the CDR3 is 16 residues. The V gene's germline CDR1 is SGHRS and CDR2 YFSETQ. V gave up 0 bases and J gave up 3 bases; unmatched junction bases: 7. The CDR3 nucleotides read TGCGCCAGCAGCTTGGGACCCGGGACAGGGAACTACGAGCAGTACTTC. It codes for CASSLGPGTGNYEQYF.

The chain employs TRBV15 and TRBJ2-1; 11 bases align to TRBD1. This CDR3 comprises 16 residues. Germline V lookup: CDR1 LNHNV, CDR2 YYDKDF (reference sequence). V was pared by 5 bases and J by 10 bases, with 13 bases of the junction left unmatched. The CDR3 nucleotides read TGTGCCACCAGCTCCCTCATCGGGACAGGGGGGCAAGAGCAGTTCTTC. Encoded protein: CATSSLIGTGGQEQFF.

The genes are TRBV20-1 and TRBJ2-1, with 8 positions matching TRBD2. This CDR3 spans 18 amino acids. The germline gives CDR1 DFQATT, CDR2 SNEGSKA (reference sequence). V lost 6 bases and J lost 0; bases outside the gene matches: 16. The CDR3, as DNA: TGCAGTGCAGGCGGCATTACGGGGGGGCGTCACTCCTACAATGAGCAGTTCTTC. This encodes CSAGGITGGRHSYNEQFF.

Ten or more counts support this clonotype. The chain employs TRBV3-1 and TRBJ2-1; D might be TRBD1 or TRBD2, each matching 5 bases. Germline CDR1 is LGHDT and CDR2 is YNNKEL (reference sequence). The germline V and J ends were trimmed by 4 bases and 10 bases, with 11 bases remaining between them. The CDR3 extends over 12 amino acids. CDR3 bases: TGTGCCAGCAGCCCCCGCCGGGGCGAGCAGTTCTTC. As protein: CASSPRRGEQFF.

The chain couples TRBV20-1 to TRBJ1-2; possible D gene TRBD1, 6 bases. Trimming removed 8 bases at V and 2 bases at J, with 12 bases between. This CDR3 has 12 amino acids. CDR1 is DFQATT, CDR2 SNEGSKA, per germline (reference sequence). The CDR3 protein is CSPGQLNYGYTF. The CDR3 DNA sequence: TGCAGTCCCGGACAGCTCAACTATGGCTACACCTTC.

A few counts support this clonotype. The rearrangement links TRBV29-1 to TRBJ2-1, with a weak D call TRBD1 (6 bases). V was shortened by 6 bases and J by 6 bases, with 15 bases between the two germline ends. Germline V gives CDR1 SQVTM, CDR2 ANQGSEA. This CDR3 spans 13 amino acids. CDR3 sequence reads: CSVLIPGVNEQFF. CDR3 DNA sequence: TGCAGCGTATTAATTCCAGGGGTCAATGAGCAGTTCTTC.

This chain joins TRBV7-9 and TRBJ1-1; D remains unclear. V shed 4 bases and J shed 0 bases, with 15 bases lying between them. The CDR3 has 16 amino acids. The germline gives CDR1 SEHNR, CDR2 FQNEAQ (reference sequence). CDR3 coding DNA: TGTGCCAGCAGCTCGGAAGTTGAGGTGATGAACACTGAAGCTTTCTTT. Translating it yields CASSSEVEVMNTEAFF.

This clonotype showed up many times. The CDR3 reads CASSVGHRTSTDTQYF. CDR3 in DNA: TGTGCCAGCAGCGTAGGACACAGGACCAGCACAGATACGCAGTATTTT. V gene TRBV9 combines with J gene TRBJ2-3; D perhaps matches TRBD1 (5 bases). This CDR3 contains 16 residues. Germline V lookup: CDR1 SGDLS, CDR2 YYNGEE. The V end lost 0 bases, the J end lost 0 bases, and 11 bases lay between the germline ends.

This chain links TRBV18 with TRBJ2-7; 8 bases align to TRBD1. The CDR3 is made up of 16 amino acids. Germline V gene data show CDR1 as KGHSH and CDR2 as LQKENI. V gave up 3 bases and J gave up 2 bases; unmatched junction bases: 9. The CDR3 DNA sequence: TGTGCCAGCTCACCCCGTGGGGGACAGGCCGCCTACGAGCAGTACTTC. Its protein is CASSPRGGQAAYEQYF.

About this clonotype: At one of its ends the junction is not consistent with the germline gene, which may arise from a read error. The rearrangement uses TRBV20-1 and TRBJ2-3; 9 nucleotides align to TRBD2. The CDR3 has 15 residues. CDR1 and CDR2 from the germline V gene are DFQATT and SNEGSKA (reference sequence). CDR3: CSAPTGREGADTKYF. The CDR3, as DNA: TGCAGTGCGCCCACCGGGCGGGAGGGAGCAGATACGAAGTATTTT.

This chain uses TRBV6-5 with TRBJ2-3; 7 nucleotides agree with TRBD1. The junction had 4 bases not matched to a gene; V was cut back by 0 bases and J by 4 bases. This CDR3 has 15 residues. Per germline, CDR1 MNHEY and CDR2 SVGAGI. The CDR3 protein is CASSYSGGAADTQYF. As DNA, the CDR3 is TGTGCCAGCAGTTACTCAGGGGGCGCGGCAGATACGCAGTATTTT.

Only a few counts were recorded for this clonotype. The rearrangement links TRBV20-1 to TRBJ2-1; D might be TRBD2 (5 bases). V lost 6 bases and J 4 bases, leaving 16 bases between the germline ends. This CDR3 is 14 amino acids long. CDR1 and CDR2 from the germline V gene are DFQATT and SNEGSKA (reference sequence). CDR3 protein: CSAPSRASYNEQFF. CDR3 nucleotide sequence: TGCAGTGCCCCGTCGCGGGCCTCATACAATGAGCAGTTCTTC.

The V and J genes are TRBV5-6 and TRBJ2-7; possibly TRBD1 for D (5 bases). CDR1 is SGHDT, CDR2 YYEEEE, per germline. This CDR3 has 17 amino acids. V lost 1 base to trimming and J lost 2 bases, with 19 bases between them. CDR3: CASSLRGEVGKAYEQYF. The CDR3 DNA is TGTGCCAGCAGCTTGAGGGGCGAGGTAGGGAAAGCCTACGAGCAGTACTTC.

V and J are TRBV20-1 and TRBJ1-3; TRBD1 is a possible D gene (6 bases). Per the germline V gene, CDR1 is DFQATT and CDR2 is SNEGSKA (reference sequence). This CDR3 region has 14 residues. V was clipped by 0 bases and J by 4 bases, with 10 bases between them. For the CDR3, the DNA is TGCAGTGCTAGAGACAGGGGAGCGGGAAACACCATATATTTT. Translated: CSARDRGAGNTIYF.

Comments on this clonotype: A much larger clonotype is one base distant, so this may be a read error. Because it lacks the conserved phenylalanine or tryptophan at the end, this CDR3 is likely a read error. V gene TRBV9 combines with J gene TRBJ1-5; a weak D match, TRBD1 (6 bases). The V gene's germline CDR1 is SGDLS and CDR2 YYNGEE. The CDR3 sequence is 15 residues long. Trimming stripped 2 bases from V and 1 base from J, with 10 bases between. The CDR3: CASSVSGASNQPQHL. Written as DNA, the CDR3 is TGTGCCAGCAGCGTTTCAGGGGCGAGCAATCAGCCCCAGCATCTT.

This clonotype was seen only a few times. The chain employs TRBV12-3 or TRBV12-4 and TRBJ1-5; perhaps TRBD1 as D (6 bases). This CDR3 has 17 amino acids. The V end was cut by 2 bases, the J end by 4 bases, with 18 bases between. CDR3 DNA sequence: TGTGCCAGCAGTTTAACAGGGACCACTTACGGGAATCAGCCCCAGCATTTT. This sequence encodes CASSLTGTTYGNQPQHF.

The J gene is TRBJ2-7, the V gene TRBV5-1; 7 bases agree with TRBD1. This CDR3 is 14 amino acids long. Losses at the gene ends were 4 bases for V and 6 bases for J; bases not matched to a gene: 10. From germline, CDR1 is SGHRS and CDR2 YFSETQ. The CDR3 DNA follows: TGCGCCAGCAGCCTGCCCGGGACAGTGGGCGAGCAGTACTTC. As protein: CASSLPGTVGEQYF.